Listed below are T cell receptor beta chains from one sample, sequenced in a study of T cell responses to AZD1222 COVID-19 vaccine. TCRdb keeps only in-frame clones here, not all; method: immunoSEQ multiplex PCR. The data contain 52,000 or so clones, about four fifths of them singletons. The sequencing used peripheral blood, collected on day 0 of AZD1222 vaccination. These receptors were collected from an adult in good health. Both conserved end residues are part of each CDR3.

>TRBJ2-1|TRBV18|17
CASSPSTGQGGYNEQFF
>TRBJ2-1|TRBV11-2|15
CASSLETGTYNEQFF
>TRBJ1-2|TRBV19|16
CASSIEGRGADYGYTF
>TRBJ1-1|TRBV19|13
CASRDRGVTEAFF
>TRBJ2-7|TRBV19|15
CASSRGNALSYEQYF
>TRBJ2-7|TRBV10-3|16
CAISDGSGGAINEQYF
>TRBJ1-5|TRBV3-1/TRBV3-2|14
CASSQVPGQGPSWF
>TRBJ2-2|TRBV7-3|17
CASSLVSGTWNTGELFF
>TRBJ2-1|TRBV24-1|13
CATSDFNDNEQFF
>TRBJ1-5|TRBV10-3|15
CAISEDHIMNQPQHF
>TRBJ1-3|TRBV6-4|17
CASHSGRPRGSGNTIYF
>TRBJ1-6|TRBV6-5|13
CASSTGVSSPLHF
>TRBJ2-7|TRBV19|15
CASSTEHQSPYEQYF
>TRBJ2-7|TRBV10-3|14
CATAEPTNSYEQYF